These 20 T cell receptor beta chains share one sample of origin, sequenced in a study of blood T cell repertoires in COVID-19. Profiled with immunoSEQ multiplex PCR; TCRdb holds only in-frame clones, not every one. The repertoire holds approximately 270,000 clones, with 89% as singletons. The material sequenced was peripheral blood. The receptors shown here come from a man between 50 and 59 years old with acute or convalescent COVID-19.

This clone was seen a single time. The J gene is TRBJ1-5, the V gene TRBV3-1 (or the pseudogene TRBV3-2); D gene unclear. The CDR3 has 13 residues. Germline V gene sequence: CDR1 LGHDT, CDR2 YNNKEL (reference sequence). V was trimmed by 0 bases and J by 11 bases, leaving 11 bases between them. CDR3 region: CASSQDSKQAQHF. The DNA for the CDR3 is TGTGCCAGCAGCCAAGATAGTAAGCAGGCCCAGCATTTT.

The chain carries TRBV28 and TRBJ2-6; TRBD2 agrees at 8 bases. This CDR3 contains 14 residues. Germline CDR1 reads MDHEN; CDR2 reads SYDVKM. Unmatched junction bases numbered 8, after V lost 7 bases and J lost 9 bases. The CDR3 loop reads CASTRGGRVNVLTF. CDR3 bases: TGTGCCAGCACCCGGGGGGGGAGGGTCAACGTCCTGACTTTC.

The rearrangement links TRBV12-3 or TRBV12-4 to TRBJ2-1, with D tentatively TRBD2 (6 bases). The CDR3 sequence is 11 residues long. V was shortened by 6 bases and J by 14 bases, with 14 bases between the two germline ends. This CDR3 reads CASRHRDWEFF. DNA for the CDR3: TGTGCCAGCAGGCACCGGGACTGGGAGTTCTTC.

This clone was seen once. This chain joins TRBV2 and TRBJ1-5, with D possibly being TRBD1 (6 bases). CDR3 length equals 13 residues. Trimming removed 6 bases from V and 7 bases from J, with 13 bases in between. From germline, CDR1 is SNHLY and CDR2 FYNNEI. The CDR3 DNA reads TGTGCCAGCAGCGCCTGGGGGCTGCAGCCCCAGCATTTT. Translated, it gives CASSAWGLQPQHF.

V usage is TRBV4-1 and J usage is TRBJ1-5; the match to TRBD1 covers 7 bases. The assigned J gene may be wrong: the sequence end matches TRBJ2-3 better. CDR3 length: 15 amino acids. Germline V CDR1 and CDR2: MGHRA, YSYEKL. This CDR3 is CASRTRQGLDQPQYF. CDR3 DNA: TGCGCCAGCCGGACCCGACAGGGATTGGATCAGCCCCAGTATTTT.

V is TRBV10-3 and J is TRBJ2-1, with 8 bases lining up with TRBD2. Germline CDR1 is ENHRY and CDR2 is SYGVKD. Trimming removed 2 bases from V and 7 bases from J; junction bases left unmatched: 10. CDR3 length: 16 amino acids. The CDR3 loop is CAISELGGAVGNEQFF. The CDR3 nucleotides read TGTGCCATCAGTGAGCTCGGGGGGGCGGTTGGGAATGAGCAGTTCTTC.

The chain couples TRBV5-1 to TRBJ1-6, with 9 positions matching TRBD1. Trimming cost V 2 bases and J 12 bases; bases outside gene matches: 15. CDR3 length: 17 amino acids. Per the germline V gene, CDR1 is SGHRS and CDR2 is YFSETQ. The CDR3 region is CASSLSLQGQGGEPLHF. Here the CDR3 DNA reads TGCGCCAGCAGCTTATCCCTCCAGGGACAGGGTGGTGAACCCCTCCACTTT.

This clone was picked up one time. The CDR3 nucleotides are TGTGCCAGCAGGAGGGAGGTGGGCTCACCCCTCCACTTT. Translated: CASRREVGSPLHF. This sequence joins TRBV6-5 and TRBJ1-6; no definite D call. Germline V lookup: CDR1 MNHEY, CDR2 SVGAGI. V was pared by 6 bases and J by 10 bases, with 13 bases between. The CDR3 covers 13 residues.

The J gene is TRBJ1-1, the V gene TRBV27; no firm D call. Trimming took off 1 base at V and 2 bases at J, with 8 bases between the two ends. This CDR3 region has 14 residues. CDR1 and CDR2 (germline): MNHEY, SMNVEV (reference sequence). CDR3 amino acids: CASSLFGFNTEAFF. Written as DNA, the CDR3 is TGTGCCAGCAGTTTATTCGGTTTTAACACTGAAGCTTTCTTT.

The chain joins TRBV5-4 to TRBJ2-1; 7 nucleotides agree with TRBD1. The V segment lost 4 bases and the J segment 0 bases; nucleotides outside the gene matches: 7. Germline CDR1 SGHNT, CDR2 YYREEE (reference sequence). This CDR3 has 16 amino acids. CDR3 loop: CASSPGRGNSYNEQFF. Written as DNA, the CDR3 is TGTGCCAGCAGCCCGGGCAGGGGGAACTCCTACAATGAGCAGTTCTTC.

The chain employs TRBV25-1 and TRBJ2-7, with 10 bases identical to TRBD2. V shed 2 bases and J 0 bases; nucleotides not matched to a gene: 1. This CDR3 comprises 15 residues. The germline CDR1 and CDR2 sequences are MGHDK and SYGVNS. The CDR3 protein is CASSETSGVSYEQYF. In DNA form, the CDR3 reads TGTGCCAGCAGTGAAACTAGCGGGGTCTCCTACGAGCAGTACTTC.

The rearrangement joins TRBV5-5 to TRBJ2-7, with 10 nucleotides matching TRBD1. Germline assignment: CDR1 SGHKS and CDR2 YYEKEE (reference sequence). V lost 4 bases and J lost 5; bases outside the gene matches: 18. This CDR3 is 18 amino acids long. The CDR3 region is CASSPLRTGQGSPHEQYF. DNA of the CDR3: TGTGCCAGCAGCCCTCTAAGGACGGGACAGGGGAGCCCCCACGAGCAGTACTTC.

V is TRBV30 and J is TRBJ2-7, with TRBD1 matching over 7 bases. The CDR3 sequence is 16 residues long. From germline, CDR1 is GTSNPN and CDR2 SVGIG (reference sequence). With 3 bases clipped from V and 3 bases from J, the junction kept 14 bases outside the gene matches. The CDR3 bases are TGTGCCTGGAGCGTTCAAAGGGACAGACCTCTCTACGAGCAGTACTTC. This codes for CAWSVQRDRPLYEQYF. Variable domain in full (rest from reference TRBV30 and TRBJ2-7): SQTIHQWPATLVQPVGSPLSLECTVEGTSNPNLYWYRQAAGRGLQLLFYSVGIGQISSEVPQNLSASRPQDRQFILSSKKLLLSDSGFYLCAWSVQRDRPLYEQYFGPGTRLTVT.

The V and J genes are TRBV2 and TRBJ2-7; possibly TRBD1 for D (5 bases). CDR1 and CDR2 (germline): SNHLY, FYNNEI. The CDR3 sequence is 13 residues long. V was trimmed by 4 bases and J by 3 bases, leaving 10 bases between them. The chain's CDR3 is CASSGGPIYEQYF. The CDR3 DNA is TGTGCCAGCAGTGGGGGCCCTATCTACGAGCAGTACTTC.

The table lists this clone with a few counts. The J gene is TRBJ2-3, the V gene TRBV6-4, with D tentatively TRBD2 (7 bases). Germline CDR1 and CDR2: MRHNA and SNTAGT. This CDR3 is 15 amino acids long. With 0 bases removed from V and 6 bases from J, the gap between germline ends came to 13 bases. The CDR3 DNA reads TGTGCCAGCAGTGACTCCGGGGGGCCCCGGGATACGCAGTATTTT. This gives the protein CASSDSGGPRDTQYF.

This sequence joins TRBV2 and TRBJ1-1; D uncertain. V was pared by 4 bases and J by 6 bases, with 15 bases between. The CDR3 spans 14 residues. The germline gives CDR1 SNHLY, CDR2 FYNNEI. The DNA of the CDR3 is TGTGCCAGCAGTGGGATAGGGAGGGAGGCTGAAGCTTTCTTT. It translates to CASSGIGREAEAFF.

The chain combines TRBV3-1 (or the pseudogene TRBV3-2) with TRBJ2-5; 8 bases agree with TRBD1. With V trimmed by 1 base and J by 4 bases, 5 bases remained unmatched. Germline lookup yields CDR1 LGHDT and CDR2 YNNKEL (reference sequence). CDR3 length: 15 amino acids. CDR3 amino acids: CASSQGTGRIETQYF. The CDR3 DNA sequence: TGTGCCAGCAGCCAAGGGACAGGGAGGATAGAGACCCAGTACTTC.

V gene TRBV18 combines with J gene TRBJ2-3, with 11 bases fitting TRBD1. The germline V gene encodes CDR1 KGHSH and CDR2 LQKENI. Trimming at V came to 3 bases and at J to 3 bases, leaving 5 bases not matched to a gene. The CDR3 is 16 amino acids. CDR3: CASSPRDRGVTDTQYF. Here the CDR3 DNA reads TGTGCCAGCTCACCGCGGGACAGGGGGGTGACAGATACGCAGTATTTT.

V is TRBV2 and J is TRBJ1-5; 10 bases line up with TRBD1. The CDR3 extends over 16 amino acids. The V and J ends lost 5 bases and 1 base, in that order; junction bases with no gene match: 5. Germline CDR1 is SNHLY and CDR2 is FYNNEI. CDR3 residues: CASSRTGGKSNQPQHF. DNA for the CDR3: TGTGCCAGCAGTCGGACAGGGGGGAAGAGCAATCAGCCCCAGCATTTT.

This clone has only a few counts. The gene calls are TRBV20-1 and TRBJ2-7; D may be TRBD2 (5 bases). Germline CDR1 DFQATT, CDR2 SNEGSKA (reference sequence). CDR3 length equals 10 residues. Trimming took off 3 bases at V and 11 bases at J, with 11 bases between the two ends. CDR3 nucleotide sequence: TGCAGTGCTAGCCGGGATTTGGAGTACTTC. Amino acid sequence: CSASRDLEYF.